A selection of T cell receptor beta chains follows, all from one sample in a study of OX40 agonist ivuxolimab in advanced cancers. Produced via immunoSEQ multiplex PCR; TCRdb's table is partial and in-frame only. The table shows 41,000 or so clones, with around four fifths occurring only once. This sample comprised CD4+ or CD8+ T cells sorted from blood, obtained in a trial of the OX40 agonist ivuxolimab. The receptors were gathered from an adult with an advanced solid tumor such as melanoma, head and neck, liver or kidney cancer. Each CDR3 is given with its conserved first and last residue. The order of the fields is V gene, J gene, clone size, D gene, CDR3 length, CDR3 protein, CDR3 DNA. The D gene is left open where the match is weak. Rows give clone size only sometimes, using once, few, many, or a class for an expanded clone.

v_call: TRBV5-1
j_call: TRBJ2-3
clone_size: NA
d_call: TRBD2
cdr3_length: 17
cdr3_aa: CASSLVGTSGREDTQYF
cdr3_nt: TGCGCCAGCAGCTTGGTTGGGACTAGCGGGAGGGAGGATACGCAGTATTTT

v_call: TRBV2
j_call: TRBJ2-5
clone_size: NA
d_call: TRBD2
cdr3_length: 13
cdr3_aa: CASSDRGEETQYF
cdr3_nt: TGTGCCAGCAGTGATCGGGGGGAAGAGACCCAGTACTTC

v_call: TRBV6-5
j_call: TRBJ2-5
clone_size: once
d_call: TRBD2
cdr3_length: 15
cdr3_aa: CASSSGLAGVETQYF
cdr3_nt: TGTGCCAGCAGTTCGGGACTAGCGGGAGTTGAGACCCAGTACTTC

v_call: TRBV12-5
j_call: TRBJ1-4
clone_size: once
d_call: NA
cdr3_length: 15
cdr3_aa: CASGLVQGNNEKLFF
cdr3_nt: TGTGCTAGTGGTTTGGTACAGGGTAATAATGAAAAACTGTTTTTT

v_call: TRBV6-5
j_call: TRBJ2-5
clone_size: NA
d_call: NA
cdr3_length: 14
cdr3_aa: CASAGWGSQETQYF
cdr3_nt: TGTGCCAGCGCAGGGTGGGGGTCCCAAGAGACCCAGTACTTC

v_call: TRBV19
j_call: TRBJ1-5
clone_size: few
d_call: NA
cdr3_length: 14
cdr3_aa: CASRAEGTNQPQHF
cdr3_nt: TGTGCCAGTAGGGCAGAGGGTACCAATCAGCCCCAGCATTTT

v_call: TRBV9
j_call: TRBJ2-5
clone_size: NA
d_call: NA
cdr3_length: 14
cdr3_aa: CASSELGGQETQYF
cdr3_nt: TGTGCCAGCAGCGAGCTGGGGGGACAAGAGACCCAGTACTTC

v_call: TRBV2
j_call: TRBJ1-4
clone_size: NA
d_call: NA
cdr3_length: 14
cdr3_aa: CASRKGGVNEKLFF
cdr3_nt: TGTGCCAGCAGAAAAGGGGGAGTTAATGAAAAACTGTTTTTT

v_call: TRBV6-5
j_call: TRBJ2-7
clone_size: NA
d_call: NA
cdr3_length: 16
cdr3_aa: CASSYGSGTSYEEQYF
cdr3_nt: TGTGCCAGCAGTTACGGTTCGGGGACTTCCTACGAGGAGCAGTACTTC

v_call: TRBV11-2
j_call: TRBJ2-3
clone_size: NA
d_call: NA
cdr3_length: 16
cdr3_aa: CASTPLGGRGTDTQYF
cdr3_nt: TGTGCCAGCACCCCCCTTGGGGGACGGGGCACAGATACGCAGTATTTT

v_call: TRBV7-2
j_call: TRBJ1-3
clone_size: once
d_call: TRBD1
cdr3_length: 19
cdr3_aa: CASRALGGTGPNSGNTIYF
cdr3_nt: TGTGCCAGCAGGGCCTTGGGAGGGACAGGCCCTAACTCTGGAAACACCATATATTTT

v_call: TRBV9
j_call: TRBJ2-7
clone_size: NA
d_call: NA
cdr3_length: 14
cdr3_aa: CASSATSGFYEQYF
cdr3_nt: TGTGCCAGCAGCGCGACTTCGGGGTTCTATGAGCAGTACTTC

v_call: TRBV5-5
j_call: TRBJ2-1
clone_size: few
d_call: TRBD2
cdr3_length: 15
cdr3_aa: CASSLWGSGSDEQFF
cdr3_nt: TGTGCCAGCAGCTTATGGGGTAGCGGGAGTGATGAGCAGTTCTTC

v_call: TRBV4-1
j_call: TRBJ2-5
clone_size: NA
d_call: TRBD2
cdr3_length: 17
cdr3_aa: CASSQDRGGRAQETQYF
cdr3_nt: TGCGCCAGCAGCCAAGATCGGGGGGGCAGGGCCCAAGAGACCCAGTACTTC

v_call: TRBV7-9
j_call: TRBJ1-6
clone_size: once
d_call: NA
cdr3_length: 13
cdr3_aa: CASSPSGLGTLHF
cdr3_nt: TGTGCCAGCAGCCCGTCAGGGTTGGGCACCCTCCACTTT

v_call: TRBV15
j_call: TRBJ2-7
clone_size: NA
d_call: TRBD1
cdr3_length: 16
cdr3_aa: CATSRSPKTGPNEQYF
cdr3_nt: TGTGCCACCAGCAGATCCCCCAAGACAGGGCCTAACGAGCAGTACTTC

v_call: TRBV5-1
j_call: TRBJ1-2
clone_size: NA
d_call: TRBD1
cdr3_length: 17
cdr3_aa: CASSTYTGGPTAYGYTF
cdr3_nt: TGCGCCAGCAGCACATATACAGGGGGCCCGACAGCATATGGCTACACCTTC

v_call: TRBV2
j_call: TRBJ1-1
clone_size: NA
d_call: NA
cdr3_length: 13
cdr3_aa: CASSLQENTEAFF
cdr3_nt: TGTGCCAGCAGCCTACAGGAGAACACTGAAGCTTTCTTT

v_call: TRBV7-9
j_call: TRBJ2-5
clone_size: NA
d_call: TRBD2
cdr3_length: 14
cdr3_aa: CASSSREGYETQYF
cdr3_nt: TGTGCCAGCTCATCTCGGGAGGGGTATGAGACCCAGTACTTC

v_call: TRBV2
j_call: TRBJ2-5
clone_size: NA
d_call: TRBD2
cdr3_length: 15
cdr3_aa: CASRTTGTSEETQYF
cdr3_nt: TGTGCCAGCAGGACTACCGGGACTAGCGAAGAGACCCAGTACTTC

v_call: TRBV6-4
j_call: TRBJ2-3
clone_size: once
d_call: TRBD1
cdr3_length: 16
cdr3_aa: CASSDGTGGDTDTQYF
cdr3_nt: TGTGCCAGCAGTGACGGGACAGGGGGCGATACAGATACGCAGTATTTT

v_call: TRBV11-2
j_call: TRBJ2-1
clone_size: few
d_call: NA
cdr3_length: 15
cdr3_aa: CASRPRLNTSGEQFF
cdr3_nt: TGTGCCAGCAGACCCCGACTAAATACAAGTGGTGAGCAGTTCTTC

v_call: TRBV28
j_call: TRBJ1-1
clone_size: NA
d_call: NA
cdr3_length: 14
cdr3_aa: CASSFPRTNTEAFF
cdr3_nt: TGTGCCAGCAGTTTCCCACGTACGAACACTGAAGCTTTCTTT

v_call: TRBV27
j_call: TRBJ2-1
clone_size: NA
d_call: TRBD1
cdr3_length: 16
cdr3_aa: CASSPGGSEPYNEQFF
cdr3_nt: TGTGCCAGCAGTCCAGGGGGTAGCGAGCCCTACAATGAGCAGTTCTTC

v_call: TRBV5-1
j_call: TRBJ2-4
clone_size: NA
d_call: NA
cdr3_length: 15
cdr3_aa: CASQGPGGTKNIQYF
cdr3_nt: TGCGCCAGCCAGGGACCCGGAGGGACCAAAAACATTCAGTACTTC

v_call: TRBV6-1
j_call: TRBJ1-5
clone_size: few
d_call: NA
cdr3_length: 15
cdr3_aa: CASSESGYSNQPQHF
cdr3_nt: TGTGCCAGCAGTGAGTCTGGATATAGCAATCAGCCCCAGCATTTT

v_call: TRBV19
j_call: TRBJ2-2
clone_size: NA
d_call: NA
cdr3_length: 15
cdr3_aa: CASNEVGTNTGELFF
cdr3_nt: TGTGCCAGTAATGAAGTGGGAACTAACACCGGGGAGCTGTTTTTT

v_call: TRBV10-3
j_call: TRBJ1-1
clone_size: NA
d_call: TRBD1
cdr3_length: 14
cdr3_aa: CAISDGQGGTEAFF
cdr3_nt: TGTGCCATCAGTGACGGGCAGGGGGGAACTGAAGCTTTCTTT

v_call: TRBV11-2
j_call: TRBJ1-3
clone_size: NA
d_call: NA
cdr3_length: 13
cdr3_aa: CASSLSAGNTIYF
cdr3_nt: TGTGCCAGCAGCTTATCGGCTGGAAACACCATATATTTT

v_call: TRBV29-1
j_call: TRBJ1-1
clone_size: NA
d_call: NA
cdr3_length: 13
cdr3_aa: CSVAGTANTEAFF
cdr3_nt: TGCAGCGTAGCCGGGACTGCGAACACTGAAGCTTTCTTT

v_call: TRBV21-1
j_call: TRBJ2-2
clone_size: NA
d_call: NA
cdr3_length: 18
cdr3_aa: CASIDPLEGDREVGELFF
cdr3_nt: TGTGCCAGCATCGACCCCCTCGAGGGGGACAGGGAAGTCGGGGAGCTGTTTTTT

v_call: TRBV4-1
j_call: TRBJ1-3
clone_size: NA
d_call: TRBD1
cdr3_length: 17
cdr3_aa: CASSPSLASGGGNTIYF
cdr3_nt: TGCGCCAGCAGCCCATCCCTGGCCTCAGGGGGCGGAAACACCATATATTTT

v_call: TRBV11-3
j_call: TRBJ2-2
clone_size: NA
d_call: NA
cdr3_length: 12
cdr3_aa: CASSSRTGELFF
cdr3_nt: TGTGCCAGCAGCTCACGTACCGGGGAGCTGTTTTTT

v_call: TRBV19
j_call: TRBJ2-4
clone_size: NA
d_call: NA
cdr3_length: 14
cdr3_aa: CASKDCTAKNIQYF
cdr3_nt: TGTGCCAGTAAGGATTGTACAGCCAAAAACATTCAGTACTTC

v_call: TRBV2
j_call: TRBJ1-4
clone_size: NA
d_call: NA
cdr3_length: 13
cdr3_aa: CASRPRQDEKLFF
cdr3_nt: TGTGCCAGCAGACCACGACAGGACGAAAAACTGTTTTTT

v_call: TRBV2
j_call: TRBJ2-1
clone_size: NA
d_call: TRBD2
cdr3_length: 14
cdr3_aa: CASPSGGSYNEQFF
cdr3_nt: TGTGCCAGCCCGAGCGGGGGATCCTACAATGAGCAGTTCTTC

v_call: TRBV2
j_call: TRBJ2-1
clone_size: NA
d_call: NA
cdr3_length: 15
cdr3_aa: CASTPGRQSYNEQFF
cdr3_nt: TGTGCCAGCACCCCCGGCCGGCAATCCTACAATGAGCAGTTCTTC

v_call: TRBV11-2
j_call: TRBJ2-5
clone_size: NA
d_call: TRBD2
cdr3_length: 16
cdr3_aa: CASSLRGGRAKETQYF
cdr3_nt: TGTGCCAGCAGCCTCCGGGGTGGGAGGGCGAAAGAGACCCAGTACTTC

v_call: TRBV6-6
j_call: TRBJ2-3
clone_size: NA
d_call: NA
cdr3_length: 14
cdr3_aa: CASSYSIATDTQYF
cdr3_nt: TGTGCCAGCAGTTACTCGATAGCGACAGATACGCAGTATTTT

v_call: TRBV2
j_call: TRBJ2-4
clone_size: NA
d_call: NA
cdr3_length: 12
cdr3_aa: CASNLAKNIQYF
cdr3_nt: TGTGCCAGCAACCTGGCCAAAAACATTCAGTACTTC

v_call: TRBV11-2
j_call: TRBJ1-2
clone_size: NA
d_call: NA
cdr3_length: 13
cdr3_aa: CASSERQRWDYTF
cdr3_nt: TGTGCCAGCAGCGAAAGACAGAGATGGGACTACACCTTC

v_call: TRBV6-6
j_call: TRBJ1-2
clone_size: NA
d_call: NA
cdr3_length: 16
cdr3_aa: CASSYSTGGGAYGYTF
cdr3_nt: TGTGCCAGCAGTTACTCGACTGGCGGAGGGGCATATGGCTACACCTTC

v_call: TRBV6-5
j_call: TRBJ2-5
clone_size: NA
d_call: NA
cdr3_length: 15
cdr3_aa: CASSYSRVVGETQYF
cdr3_nt: TGTGCCAGCAGTTACTCGAGGGTAGTTGGCGAGACCCAGTACTTC

v_call: TRBV18
j_call: TRBJ1-4
clone_size: NA
d_call: NA
cdr3_length: 13
cdr3_aa: CASSAGQKEKLFF
cdr3_nt: TGTGCCAGCTCAGCTGGACAGAAAGAAAAACTGTTTTTT

v_call: TRBV5-1
j_call: TRBJ2-3
clone_size: NA
d_call: NA
cdr3_length: 16
cdr3_aa: CASSSGIQASTDTQYF
cdr3_nt: TGCGCCAGCAGCTCCGGGATCCAAGCTAGCACAGATACGCAGTATTTT

v_call: TRBV7-8
j_call: TRBJ2-1
clone_size: once
d_call: NA
cdr3_length: 15
cdr3_aa: CASSPSISSYNEQFF
cdr3_nt: TGTGCCAGCAGCCCCTCAATTAGCTCCTACAATGAGCAGTTCTTC

v_call: TRBV4-2
j_call: TRBJ2-2
clone_size: NA
d_call: TRBD2
cdr3_length: 18
cdr3_aa: CASSQEGGLAGDTGELFF
cdr3_nt: TGTGCCAGCAGCCAAGAGGGAGGGCTAGCGGGTGACACCGGGGAGCTGTTTTTT

v_call: TRBV5-4
j_call: TRBJ1-6
clone_size: NA
d_call: NA
cdr3_length: 16
cdr3_aa: CASSPETEPRSSPLHF
cdr3_nt: TGTGCCAGCAGCCCTGAGACCGAGCCTAGAAGTTCACCCCTCCACTTT

v_call: TRBV18
j_call: TRBJ2-2
clone_size: NA
d_call: NA
cdr3_length: 15
cdr3_aa: CASSPQPRNTGELFF
cdr3_nt: TGTGCCAGCTCACCACAGCCCAGAAACACCGGGGAGCTGTTTTTT

v_call: TRBV7-2
j_call: TRBJ2-7
clone_size: NA
d_call: NA
cdr3_length: 16
cdr3_aa: CASSLGFSPSLYEQYF
cdr3_nt: TGTGCCAGCAGCTTAGGGTTTAGCCCCTCGCTCTACGAGCAGTACTTC

v_call: TRBV6-5
j_call: TRBJ1-6
clone_size: few
d_call: NA
cdr3_length: 14
cdr3_aa: CASRAGRYNSPLHF
cdr3_nt: TGTGCCAGCAGGGCGGGGCGCTATAATTCACCCCTCCACTTT

v_call: TRBV7-8
j_call: TRBJ1-1
clone_size: NA
d_call: NA
cdr3_length: 13
cdr3_aa: CASSLAPDTEAFF
cdr3_nt: TGTGCCAGCAGCTTAGCCCCGGACACTGAAGCTTTCTTT